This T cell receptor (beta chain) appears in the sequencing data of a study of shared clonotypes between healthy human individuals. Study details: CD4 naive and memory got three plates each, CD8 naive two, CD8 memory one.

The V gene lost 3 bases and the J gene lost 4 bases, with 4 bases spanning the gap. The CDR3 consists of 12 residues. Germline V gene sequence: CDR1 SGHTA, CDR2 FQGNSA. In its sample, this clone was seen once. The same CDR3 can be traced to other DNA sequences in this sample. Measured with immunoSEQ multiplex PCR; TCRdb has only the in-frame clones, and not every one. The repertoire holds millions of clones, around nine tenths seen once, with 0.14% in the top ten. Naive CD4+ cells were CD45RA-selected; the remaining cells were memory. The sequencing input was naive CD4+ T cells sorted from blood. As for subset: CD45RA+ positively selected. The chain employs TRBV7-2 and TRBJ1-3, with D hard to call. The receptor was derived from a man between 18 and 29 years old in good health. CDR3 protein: CASSFSGNTIYF. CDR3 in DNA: TGTGCCAGCAGCTTTTCGGGAAACACCATATATTTT.